This entry is about one T cell receptor (beta chain). Sample time point: newly diagnosed GD, antithyroid drugs for less than 3 months. Extracted PBMC RNA gave rise to the TCR library. Trimming stripped 5 bases from V and 1 base from J, with 12 bases between. CDR3 length equals 15 residues. The germline gives CDR1 LNHDA, CDR2 SQIVND (reference sequence). Arm-PCR of CDR3 regions and iRepertoire HTBI primers were used to build TCR beta libraries. From the multiplex PCR reads, TCRdb called clonotypes with MiXCR, one entry per CDR3 protein. The table includes around 250,000 distinct CDR3 sequences, 15% to 20% detected once. The source of the sample is a study of regulatory T cells in long-lasting Graves disease. Another study also made use of these data, one on T cells in Graves' hyperthyroidism and ophthalmopathy.

This rearrangement joins TRBV19 to TRBJ1-5; D is perhaps TRBD1 (5 bases). The sample here was peripheral blood mononuclear cells (PBMCs), taken at new diagnosis, from a patient treated with antithyroid drugs. This clonotype was obtained from a woman under 40 with Graves disease. In nucleotides, the CDR3 is TGTGCCAGTAGTCCCAATGGGGGAAGCAATCAGCCCCAGCATTTT. This encodes CASSPNGGSNQPQHF.